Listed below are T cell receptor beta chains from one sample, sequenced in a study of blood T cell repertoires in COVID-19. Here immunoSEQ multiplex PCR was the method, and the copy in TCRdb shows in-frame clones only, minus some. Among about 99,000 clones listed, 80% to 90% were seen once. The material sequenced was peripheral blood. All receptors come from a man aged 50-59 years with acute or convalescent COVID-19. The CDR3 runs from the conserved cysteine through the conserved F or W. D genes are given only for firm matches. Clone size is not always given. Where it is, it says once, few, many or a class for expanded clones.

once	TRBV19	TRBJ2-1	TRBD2	TGTGCCAGTAGTAGGGACGTGGCGGGAGGGCCTTACAATGAGCAGTTCTTC	CASSRDVAGGPYNEQFF
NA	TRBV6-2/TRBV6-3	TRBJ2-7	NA	TGTGCCAGCAGTTACCCCTCCCAGGCCTACGAGCAGTACTTC	CASSYPSQAYEQYF
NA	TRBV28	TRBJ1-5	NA	TGTGCCAGCAGCCTCGGCGGGCTCGACAATCAGCCCCAGCATTTT	CASSLGGLDNQPQHF
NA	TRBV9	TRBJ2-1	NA	TGTGCCAGCAGCGTAGGACTTGGCTCCTACAATGAGCAGTTCTTC	CASSVGLGSYNEQFF
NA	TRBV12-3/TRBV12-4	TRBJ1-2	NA	TGTGCCAGCAGCCGTCGGGGGGGGAATGGCTACACCTTC	CASSRRGGNGYTF
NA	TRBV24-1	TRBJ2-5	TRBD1	TGTGCCACCAGTGACACGACAGGGCAGTTCGGAGAGACCCAGTACTTC	CATSDTTGQFGETQYF
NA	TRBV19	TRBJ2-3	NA	TGTGCCAGTAGTATGAGGGACTTGGCGCAGTATTTT	CASSMRDLAQYF
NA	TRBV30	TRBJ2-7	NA	TGTGCCTGGAGTCTTCAGGGAAGCTACGAGCAGTACTTC	CAWSLQGSYEQYF
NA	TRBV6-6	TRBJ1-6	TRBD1	TGTGCCAGCAGTCCTCGCAGGGGGCAATCTTATAATTCACCCCTCCACTTT	CASSPRRGQSYNSPLHF
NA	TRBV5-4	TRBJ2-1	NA	TGTGCCAGCAGCTTGGACTACCGTTTTGAGCAGTTCTTC	CASSLDYRFEQFF
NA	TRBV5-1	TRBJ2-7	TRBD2	TGCGCCAGCAGCTCTACGGGACTAGCGGGAGTCCCCGAGCAGTACTTC	CASSSTGLAGVPEQYF
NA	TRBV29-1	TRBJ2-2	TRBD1	TGCAGCGTTGGGACAGGGGGCGGGGAGCTGTTTTTT	CSVGTGGGELFF
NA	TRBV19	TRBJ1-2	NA	TGTGCCAGTAGTATCGAGGGATCCTATGGCTACACCTTC	CASSIEGSYGYTF
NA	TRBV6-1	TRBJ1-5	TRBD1	TGTGCCAGCAGTGGTAAAGGGACAGGGTATAGCAATCAGCCCCAGCATTTT	CASSGKGTGYSNQPQHF
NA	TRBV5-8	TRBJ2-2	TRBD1	TGTGCCAGCAGCATGGGACAGTACACCGGGGAGCTGTTTTTT	CASSMGQYTGELFF
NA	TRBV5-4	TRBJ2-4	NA	TGTGCCAGCAGCTTGAGTCAGGGGTTCCTAGCCAAAAACATTCAGTACTTC	CASSLSQGFLAKNIQYF
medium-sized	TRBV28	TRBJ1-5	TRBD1	TGTGCCAGCAGCAGGGGGGGCAATCAGCCCCAGCATTTT	CASSRGGNQPQHF
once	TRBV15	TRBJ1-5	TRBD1	TGTGCCACCAGCAGATTTCGGGACAGGGGCAACGATCAGCCCCAGCATTTT	CATSRFRDRGNDQPQHF
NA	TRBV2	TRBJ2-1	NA	TGTGCCAGCAGACGGACTGTAGACAATGAGCAGTTCTTC	CASRRTVDNEQFF
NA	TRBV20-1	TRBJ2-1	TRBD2	TGCAGTGCTAGTGGGGGACTAGCGGGGAAGAATGAGCAGTTCTTC	CSASGGLAGKNEQFF
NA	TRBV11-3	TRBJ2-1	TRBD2	TGTGCCAGCAGCCGTTTTAGCGGGAGGGCCCTGAATGAGCAGTTCTTC	CASSRFSGRALNEQFF
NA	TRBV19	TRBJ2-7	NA	TGTGCCAGTAACGGACAGACTGGCGAGCAGTACTTC	CASNGQTGEQYF
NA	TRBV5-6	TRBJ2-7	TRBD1	TGTGCCAGCAGCTTGGCTCCAGGGGGCGAGCAGTACTTC	CASSLAPGGEQYF
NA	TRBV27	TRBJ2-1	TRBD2	TGTGCCAGCAGCCGCGTCTTTCCGGGGGGAGCGGATTTCTACAATGAGCAGTTCTTC	CASSRVFPGGADFYNEQFF
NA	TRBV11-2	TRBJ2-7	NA	TGTGCCAGCAGCTTAGACCCTCGGGGAGGAGAGCAGTACTTC	CASSLDPRGGEQYF
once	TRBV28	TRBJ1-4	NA	TGTGCCAGCAGTTTATTGTCTCCAGGCCTTACTGAAAAACTGTTTTTT	CASSLLSPGLTEKLFF
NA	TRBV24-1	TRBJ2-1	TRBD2	TGTGCCACCAGTGATTTGTTGGCTAGCGGGCCAGATGAGCAGTTCTTC	CATSDLLASGPDEQFF
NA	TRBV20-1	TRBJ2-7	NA	TGCAGTGCTCGTGGTACCACCAACCCCGAGCAGTACTTC	CSARGTTNPEQYF
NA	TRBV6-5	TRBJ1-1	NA	TGTGCCAGCAGTTGGGGAGGGAAGGGTGAAGCTTTCTTT	CASSWGGKGEAFF
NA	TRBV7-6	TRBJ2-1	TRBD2	TGTGCCAGCAGCCAGGGACTAGCGGGAGGTAACAATGAGCAGTTCTTC	CASSQGLAGGNNEQFF
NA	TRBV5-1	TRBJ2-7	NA	TGCGCCAGCAGCTTGATCACGGAGTCCTACGAGCAGTACTTC	CASSLITESYEQYF
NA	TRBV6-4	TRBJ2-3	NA	TGTGCCATCCAAATCCCGGGGGTCCACACAGATACGCAGTATTTT	CAIQIPGVHTDTQYF
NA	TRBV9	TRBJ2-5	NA	TGTGCCAGCAGCGTAGGCCTCTGGACTATAGGGGAGACCCAGTACTTC	CASSVGLWTIGETQYF
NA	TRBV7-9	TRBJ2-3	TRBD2	TGTGCCAGCAGCTACGGAGCGGGAGAAGATACGCAGTATTTT	CASSYGAGEDTQYF
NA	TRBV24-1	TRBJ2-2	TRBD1	TGTGCCACCAGCTCCGGGACAGGGGGCACCGGGGAGCTGTTTTTT	CATSSGTGGTGELFF
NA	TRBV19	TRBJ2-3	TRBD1	TGTGCCAGTCGGACAGGGTATTCGCAGTATTTT	CASRTGYSQYF
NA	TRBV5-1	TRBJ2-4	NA	TGCGCCAGCAGCTTTTTCAGTGCAGGAGGAGGTTTATCCGCCAAAAACATTCAGTACTTC	CASSFFSAGGGLSAKNIQYF
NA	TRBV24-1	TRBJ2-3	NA	TGTGCCACCAGTGATTCCCCTACTAAGGACACAGATACGCAGTATTTT	CATSDSPTKDTDTQYF
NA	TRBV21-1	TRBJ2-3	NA	TGTGCCAGCATCGACAGGGCTAGCACAGATACGCAGTATTTT	CASIDRASTDTQYF
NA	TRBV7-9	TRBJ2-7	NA	TGTGCCAGCAGTCGGCAGGGCTCCTACGAGCAGTACTTC	CASSRQGSYEQYF
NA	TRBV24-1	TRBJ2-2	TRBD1	TGTGCCACCAGTGATCCCCAGGGGGAACCCGGGGAGCTGTTTTTT	CATSDPQGEPGELFF
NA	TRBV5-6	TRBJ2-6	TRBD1	TGTGCCAGCAGCCAGACCGGGACAGGGTTCTCTGGGGCCAACGTCCTGACTTTC	CASSQTGTGFSGANVLTF
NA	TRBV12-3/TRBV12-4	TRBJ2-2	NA	TGTGCCAGCAGTTACAGTGCGGGGGAGCTGTTTTTT	CASSYSAGELFF
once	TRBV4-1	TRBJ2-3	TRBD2	TGCGCCAGCAGCCCGGGGACGGCGGGAGGCCCTCTCACAGATACGCAGTATTTT	CASSPGTAGGPLTDTQYF
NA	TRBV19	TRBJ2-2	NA	TGTGCCAGTAGTATAGGCGGTACGAACACCGGGGAGCTGTTTTTT	CASSIGGTNTGELFF
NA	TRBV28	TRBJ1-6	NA	TGTGCCAGCAAACACAGGGTGACACCCCTCCACTTT	CASKHRVTPLHF
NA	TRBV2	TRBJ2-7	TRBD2	TGTGCCAGCAGGGAACAACTAGCGGGAGGGCTCTACGAGCAGTACTTC	CASREQLAGGLYEQYF
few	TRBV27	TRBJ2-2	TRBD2	TGTGCCAGCAGTTTTTCCGGGACTAGCCGGGCCGGGGAGCTGTTTTTT	CASSFSGTSRAGELFF
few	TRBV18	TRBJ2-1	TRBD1	TGTGCCAGCTCACCGCTGGGACAGGGGTACAATGAGCAGTTCTTC	CASSPLGQGYNEQFF
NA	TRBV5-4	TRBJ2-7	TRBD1	TGTGCCAGCAGCTTGGATTGGGACAGGGGGTACGAGCAGTACTTC	CASSLDWDRGYEQYF
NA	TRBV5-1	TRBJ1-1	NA	TGCGCCAGCAGCTTGGTTGGCGCAGGCTTGAACACTGAAGCTTTCTTT	CASSLVGAGLNTEAFF
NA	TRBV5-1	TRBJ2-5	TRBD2	TGCGCCAGCAGCTTGGGGGGACTAGAACAAGAGACCCAGTACTTC	CASSLGGLEQETQYF